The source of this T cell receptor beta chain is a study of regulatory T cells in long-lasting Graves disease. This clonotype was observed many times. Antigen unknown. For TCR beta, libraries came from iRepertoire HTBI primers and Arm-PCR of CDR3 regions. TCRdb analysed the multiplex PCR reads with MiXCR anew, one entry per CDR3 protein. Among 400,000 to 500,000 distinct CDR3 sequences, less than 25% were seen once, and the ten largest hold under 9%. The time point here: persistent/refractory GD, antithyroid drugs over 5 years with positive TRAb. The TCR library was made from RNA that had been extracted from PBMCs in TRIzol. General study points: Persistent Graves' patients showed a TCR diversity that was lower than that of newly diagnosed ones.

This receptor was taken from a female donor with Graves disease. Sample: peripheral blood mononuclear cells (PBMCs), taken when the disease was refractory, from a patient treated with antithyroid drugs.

For the CDR3, the DNA is TGTGCCACCAGCCTAGCCTTCGGGAGCCATGGCTACACCTTC. Its translation is CATSLAFGSHGYTF. The chain couples TRBV15 to TRBJ1-2; D not certain. CDR1 is LNHNV and CDR2 is YYDKDF in the germline V gene (reference sequence). V was trimmed by 5 bases and J by 6 bases, leaving 16 bases between them. The CDR3 runs 14 residues.